Shown below are 23 T cell receptor beta chains from a single sample sequenced in a study of T cells after yellow fever vaccination. TCRdb redid the calling of the 5' RACE reads with MiXCR, one entry per CDR3 protein. The data contain hundreds of thousands of distinct CDR3 sequences, about 8.7% of them singletons. The sequencing here drew on PBMCs, taken on the day of the first yellow fever vaccination. The receptor source for this set is a man younger than 35 who received the YFV17D yellow fever vaccine.

In its sample, this clonotype was seen many times. The chain combines TRBV15 with TRBJ1-2; 7 positions agree with TRBD1. The V gene end was trimmed by 5 bases and the J gene end by 8 bases; junction bases not matched to a gene: 11. The CDR3 extends over 14 amino acids. Germline CDR1 reads LNHNV; CDR2 reads YYDKDF (reference sequence). The CDR3 sequence: CATSARQGLWGYTF. The CDR3 nucleotides are TGTGCCACCAGCGCCCGACAGGGCCTGTGGGGCTACACCTTC.

This clonotype was recorded many times. The rearrangement uses TRBV7-9 and TRBJ2-1, with no clear D. This CDR3 is 13 amino acids long. V was cut by 8 bases and J by 0 bases, with 8 bases left in between. CDR1 SEHNR and CDR2 FQNEAQ come from the germline V gene (reference sequence). Here the CDR3 reads CASSGSSYNEQFF. The CDR3 DNA reads TGTGCCAGCTCGGGTAGCTCCTACAATGAGCAGTTCTTC.

This clonotype has ten or more counts. The chain combines TRBV5-6 with TRBJ1-5, with D unresolved. This CDR3 region has 13 residues. The germline CDR1 and CDR2 sequences are SGHDT and YYEEEE. V shed 1 base and J shed 4 bases, with 6 bases lying between them. CDR3: CASSLFGNQPQHF. The CDR3 nucleotides read TGTGCCAGCAGCTTGTTCGGGAATCAGCCCCAGCATTTT.

This clonotype was seen more than once but under ten times. The rearrangement joins TRBV27 to TRBJ2-7, with 8 bases lining up with TRBD1. CDR1 is MNHEY, CDR2 SMNVEV, per germline (reference sequence). The CDR3 spans 14 residues. J gave up 4 bases and V 5 bases, and 7 bases lay outside the gene matches. CDR3 DNA: TGTGCCAGCAGTCCCTCGACAGGGGTGTACGAGCAGTACTTC. Its translation is CASSPSTGVYEQYF.

In its sample, this clonotype was seen a few times. The chain has TRBV6-2 or TRBV6-3 and TRBJ2-1; 12 bases align to TRBD1. The CDR3 is 18 amino acids. Germline values: CDR1 MNHEY, CDR2 SVGEGT. J lost 4 bases, V lost 6 bases, and 13 bases had no gene match. CDR3 sequence (DNA): TGTGCCAGCAGATTTCTTCCGGGACAGGGGGCTCATTACAATGAGCAGTTCTTC. Encoded protein: CASRFLPGQGAHYNEQFF.

This clonotype was seen only a few times. The gene calls are TRBV3-1 and TRBJ2-5; no clear D gene. V was pared by 3 bases and J by 4 bases, with 6 bases between. The CDR3 loop spans 12 amino acids. Germline V gene sequence: CDR1 LGHDT, CDR2 YNNKEL (reference sequence). CDR3 nucleotides: TGTGCCAGCAGCCAGGAGTTAGAGACCCAGTACTTC. Its translation: CASSQELETQYF.

In this sample, this clonotype turned up a few times. The rearrangement uses TRBV21-1 and TRBJ1-5; TRBD1, as called in the table, went unchecked against the DNA. TRBV21-1 is recorded as a pseudogene. The CDR3 is 20 residues long. The CDR3 sequence: CASSKGARQEWLLSNQPQHF. The CDR3 nucleotides are TGTGCCAGCAGCAAAGGGGCTCGACAGGAGTGGTTATTGAGCAATCAGCCCCAGCATTTT.

This clonotype was seen a handful of times. This chain connects TRBV29-1 to TRBJ2-2; D is undetermined. Germline loops: CDR1 SQVTM, CDR2 ANQGSEA. Trimming removed 0 bases from V and 6 bases from J, with 14 bases in between. The CDR3 spans 15 residues. CDR3 in amino acids: CSVEELGNLPGELFF. The CDR3 DNA reads as TGCAGCGTTGAAGAGTTAGGAAACTTGCCCGGGGAGCTGTTTTTT.

V is TRBV5-5 and J is TRBJ1-1; TRBD1 is a possible D gene (5 bases). Germline loops: CDR1 SGHKS, CDR2 YYEKEE (reference sequence). Between the trimmed V and J ends, which lost 4 bases and 5 bases, there was a span of 15 bases. The CDR3 totals 14 residues. The CDR3 reads CASSLSWGTTEAFF. DNA of the CDR3: TGTGCCAGCAGCCTATCTTGGGGGACTACTGAAGCTTTCTTT.

The gene calls are TRBV12-3 or TRBV12-4 and TRBJ1-2, with no clear D. This CDR3 has 15 residues. Between the trimmed V and J ends, which lost 1 base and 2 bases, there was a span of 11 bases. The chain's CDR3 is CASSLDYQANYGYTF. The CDR3 nucleotides are TGTGCCAGCAGTTTAGACTACCAAGCAAACTATGGCTACACCTTC.

This clonotype has a count of ten or more. The rearrangement uses TRBV5-1 and TRBJ1-1; no definite D call. CDR3 length equals 13 residues. Trimming removed 3 bases from V and 2 bases from J, with 8 bases in between. Per the germline V gene, CDR1 is SGHRS and CDR2 is YFSETQ. This chain's CDR3 is CASSSEENTEAFF. CDR3 nucleotide sequence: TGCGCCAGCAGCTCCGAAGAAAACACTGAAGCTTTCTTT.

V and J are TRBV30 and TRBJ1-6; no firm D call. The CDR3 is 16 residues long. CDR1 is GTSNPN and CDR2 is SVGIG in the germline V gene (reference sequence). Trimming shortened V by 8 bases and J by 0 bases, and 17 bases separated the two germline ends. In nucleotides, the CDR3 is TGTGCCGGAAATCGACTGGGAAGCTCCTATAATTCACCCCTCCACTTT. Amino acid sequence: CAGNRLGSSYNSPLHF.

This clonotype turned up a few times. The chain recombines TRBV19 with TRBJ1-5, with 9 bases that match TRBD1. V shed 8 bases and J 7 bases; nucleotides not matched to a gene: 6. In germline, CDR1 is LNHDA, CDR2 SQIVND (reference sequence). The CDR3 extends over 13 amino acids. This CDR3 reads CASEQGARQPQHF. For the CDR3, the DNA is TGTGCCAGTGAACAGGGGGCACGACAGCCCCAGCATTTT. The full variable domain, completed using reference TRBV19 and TRBJ1-5, is DGGITQSPKYLFRKEGQNVTLSCEQNLNHDAMYWYRQDPGQGLRLIYYSQIVNDFQKGDIAEGYSVSREKKESFPLTVTSAQKNPTAFYLCASEQGARQPQHFGDGTRLSIL.

This chain joins TRBV2 and TRBJ2-3, with 8 bases identical to TRBD1. The CDR3 is 15 amino acids. Unmatched junction bases numbered 3, after V lost 1 base and J lost 3 bases. The germline V gene has CDR1 SNHLY and CDR2 FYNNEI. Here the CDR3 DNA reads TGTGCCAGCAGTGAAGGACAGGGGAGAACAGATACGCAGTATTTT. Amino acid sequence: CASSEGQGRTDTQYF.

This clonotype has only a few counts. A much larger clonotype is one base distant, so this may be a read error. The V gene is TRBV7-2, the J gene TRBJ2-2; no definite D call. Germline lookup yields CDR1 SGHTA and CDR2 FQGNSA. V was clipped by 1 base and J by 6 bases, with 3 bases between them. The CDR3 consists of 12 residues. CDR3 protein: CASSLDAGELFF. Written as DNA, the CDR3 is TGTGCCAGCAGCTTAGACGCCGGGGAGCTGTTTTTT.

This clonotype was detected only a few times. This chain connects TRBV4-1 to TRBJ2-7; TRBD2 is a possible D gene (6 bases). Looked up from germline, CDR1 is MGHRA and CDR2 is YSYEKL. V gave up 6 bases and J gave up 4 bases, with 19 bases separating them. The CDR3 loop spans 15 amino acids. Here the CDR3 reads CASRNHRGSGYEQYF. CDR3 in DNA: TGCGCCAGCAGGAACCACCGGGGTAGCGGTTACGAGCAGTACTTC.

This clonotype was seen at least ten times. The chain couples TRBV5-1 to TRBJ2-1; TRBD1 matches at 7 bases. Germline CDR1 and CDR2: SGHRS and YFSETQ. The ends lost 3 bases at V and 7 bases at J; junction bases unmatched: 1. There are 12 residues in the CDR3. CDR3 DNA: TGCGCCAGCAGCTCGGGACAGAATGAGCAGTTCTTC. Its translation: CASSSGQNEQFF.

The rearrangement uses TRBV9 and TRBJ2-3, with TRBD2 identical over 11 bases. Germline-derived CDR1 and CDR2 are SGDLS and YYNGEE. This CDR3 is 16 amino acids long. V lost 8 bases and J lost 0; bases outside the gene matches: 8. In nucleotides, the CDR3 is TGTGCCAGTTCCCTAGCGGGGGGACTAAGCACAGATACGCAGTATTTT. Residues: CASSLAGGLSTDTQYF.

This clonotype was detected only once. CDR3 coding DNA: TGTGCCAGCAGTTCCCCGCGGGGGCAATCGGAAGCTTTCTTT. Protein product: CASSSPRGQSEAFF. V usage is TRBV7-9 and J usage is TRBJ1-1; the D gene is possibly TRBD1 (6 bases). CDR3 length equals 14 residues. V dropped 6 bases and J dropped 8 bases, with 19 bases sitting between them. Per germline, CDR1 SEHNR and CDR2 FQNEAQ (reference sequence). The full variable domain, in which reference TRBV7-9 and TRBJ1-1 provide the parts outside the CDR3, is DTGVSQNPRHKITKRGQNVTFRCDPISEHNRLYWYRQTLGQGPEFLTYFQNEAQLEKSRLLSDRFSAERPKGSFSTLEIQRTEQGDSAMYLCASSSPRGQSEAFFGQGTRLTVV.

This clonotype was counted at least ten times. The genes are TRBV19 and TRBJ1-5; tentatively, D is TRBD1 (6 bases). This CDR3 contains 15 residues. CDR1 and CDR2 (germline): LNHDA, SQIVND (reference sequence). Trimming shortened V by 6 bases and J by 0 bases, and 12 bases separated the two germline ends. The CDR3, as DNA: TGTGCCAGTAGGGCAGGGGCCTATAGCAATCAGCCCCAGCATTTT. Amino acids: CASRAGAYSNQPQHF.

DNA of the CDR3: TGTGCCAGCCTGCCTAGGTCCCAGTCAGCGAACACTGAAGCTTTCTTT. Its protein product is CASLPRSQSANTEAFF. The chain combines TRBV6-1 with TRBJ1-1; D gene uncertain. This CDR3 has 16 residues. The V end lost 8 bases, the J end lost 1 base, and 20 bases lay between the germline ends. Germline assignment: CDR1 MNHNS and CDR2 SASEGT.

This clonotype has just a few counts. The chain is built from TRBV4-1 and TRBJ1-2, with 8 bases lining up with TRBD1. The germline gives CDR1 MGHRA, CDR2 YSYEKL. With 4 bases clipped from V and 4 bases from J, the junction kept 8 bases outside the gene matches. CDR3 size: 15 residues. CDR3 in DNA: TGCGCCAGCAGCCTCTCGGACAGGGTAGTCTATGGCTACACCTTC. Translating gives CASSLSDRVVYGYTF.

There are a few counts of this clonotype. The chain employs TRBV7-9 and TRBJ2-4; D may correspond to TRBD1 or TRBD2 (5 bases each). This CDR3 contains 13 residues. Trimming left V 3 bases short and J 8 bases short, with 11 bases between. CDR1 is SEHNR and CDR2 is FQNEAQ in the germline V gene (reference sequence). The DNA of the CDR3 is TGTGCCAGCAGCTTGCAGGGACGGGACATTCAGTACTTC. Its protein is CASSLQGRDIQYF.